The text below deals with one TCR beta chain. The antigen is undetermined. Germline-derived CDR1 and CDR2 are SGHDT and YYEEEE. V gave up 3 bases and J gave up 3 bases, with 18 bases separating them. The length of the CDR3 is 16 residues. This entry belongs to a study of CD8 T cells in ankylosing spondylitis. Study-level results: As for the disease-linked clones, they showed a CD8+ phenotype and occurred at relatively low frequencies in peripheral blood. Certain motif variants had earlier appeared in reactive arthritis synovial fluid and blood. Characteristic, it appeared, of ankylosing spondylitis blood was a TCR beta motif of several highly homologous variants. It was reported that disease-linked clones were significantly enriched in matched ankylosing spondylitis synovial fluid.

Quantitative barcoded 5'-RACE was used to prepare TCR beta libraries. TCRdb used MiXCR to reprocess the 5' RACE reads, holding one entry per CDR3 protein. The top ten clones hold over 15% of a sample with roughly 670,000 distinct CDR3 sequences, roughly 19% of them seen once. What was sequenced was blood, either unsorted or a sorted T cell fraction (not recorded which). The receptor was isolated from a male donor with ankylosing spondylitis. The chain joins TRBV5-6 to TRBJ1-1, with a possible D match to TRBD1 (5 bases). The CDR3 reads CASSYGARGGDTEAFF. The CDR3 region has the DNA TGTGCCAGCAGCTACGGTGCGAGGGGCGGGGACACTGAAGCTTTCTTT.